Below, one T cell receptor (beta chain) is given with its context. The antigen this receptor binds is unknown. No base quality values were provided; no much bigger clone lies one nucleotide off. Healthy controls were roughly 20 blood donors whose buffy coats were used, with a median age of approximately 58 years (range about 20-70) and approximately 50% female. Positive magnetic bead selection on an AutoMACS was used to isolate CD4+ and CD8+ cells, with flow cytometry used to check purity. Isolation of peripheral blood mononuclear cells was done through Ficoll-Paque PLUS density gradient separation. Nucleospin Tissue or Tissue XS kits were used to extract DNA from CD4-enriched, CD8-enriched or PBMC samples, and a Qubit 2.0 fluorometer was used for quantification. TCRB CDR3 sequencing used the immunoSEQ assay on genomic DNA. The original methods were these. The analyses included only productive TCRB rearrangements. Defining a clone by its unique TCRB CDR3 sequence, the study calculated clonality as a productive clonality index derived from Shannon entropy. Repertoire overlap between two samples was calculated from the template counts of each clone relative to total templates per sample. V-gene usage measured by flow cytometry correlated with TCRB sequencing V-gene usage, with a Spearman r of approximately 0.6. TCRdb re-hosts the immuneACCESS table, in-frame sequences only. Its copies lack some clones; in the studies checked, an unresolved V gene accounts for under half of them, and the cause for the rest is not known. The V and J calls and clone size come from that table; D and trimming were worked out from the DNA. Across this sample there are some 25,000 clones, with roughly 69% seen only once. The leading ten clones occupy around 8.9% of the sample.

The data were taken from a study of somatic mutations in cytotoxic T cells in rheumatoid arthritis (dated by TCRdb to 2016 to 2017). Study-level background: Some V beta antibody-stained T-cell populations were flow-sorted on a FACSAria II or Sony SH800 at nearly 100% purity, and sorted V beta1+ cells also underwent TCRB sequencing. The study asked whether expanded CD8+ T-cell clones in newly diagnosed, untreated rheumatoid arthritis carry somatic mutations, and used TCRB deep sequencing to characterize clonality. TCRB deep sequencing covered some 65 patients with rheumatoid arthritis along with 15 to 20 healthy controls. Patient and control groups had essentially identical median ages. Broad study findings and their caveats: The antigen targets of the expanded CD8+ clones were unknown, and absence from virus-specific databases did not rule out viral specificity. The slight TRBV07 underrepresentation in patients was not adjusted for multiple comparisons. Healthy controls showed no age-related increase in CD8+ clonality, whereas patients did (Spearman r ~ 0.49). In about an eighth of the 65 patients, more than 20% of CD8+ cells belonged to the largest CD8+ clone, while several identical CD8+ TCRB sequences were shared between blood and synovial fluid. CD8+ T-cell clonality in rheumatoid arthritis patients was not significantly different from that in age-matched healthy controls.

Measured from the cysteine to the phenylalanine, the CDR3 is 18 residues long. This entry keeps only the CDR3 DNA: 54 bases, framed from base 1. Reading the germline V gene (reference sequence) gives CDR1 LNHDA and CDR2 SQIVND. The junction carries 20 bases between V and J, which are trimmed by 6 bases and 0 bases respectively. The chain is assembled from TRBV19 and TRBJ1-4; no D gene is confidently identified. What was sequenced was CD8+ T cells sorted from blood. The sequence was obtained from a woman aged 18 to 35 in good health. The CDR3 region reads CASSDAVPDPPTNEKLFF. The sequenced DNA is TGTGCCAGTAGCGATGCTGTCCCAGATCCTCCAACTAATGAAAAACTGTTTTTT.